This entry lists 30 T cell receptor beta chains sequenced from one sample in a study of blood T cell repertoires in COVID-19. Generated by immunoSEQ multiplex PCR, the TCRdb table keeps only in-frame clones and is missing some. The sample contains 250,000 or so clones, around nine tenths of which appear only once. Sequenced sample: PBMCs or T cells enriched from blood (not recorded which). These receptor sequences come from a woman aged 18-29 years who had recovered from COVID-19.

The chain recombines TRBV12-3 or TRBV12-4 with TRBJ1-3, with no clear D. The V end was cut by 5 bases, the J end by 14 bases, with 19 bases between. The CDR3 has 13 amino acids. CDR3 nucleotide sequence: TGTGCCAGCAGTCCATTAGGAGGGTGGCTTTTATATTTT. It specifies CASSPLGGWLLYF.

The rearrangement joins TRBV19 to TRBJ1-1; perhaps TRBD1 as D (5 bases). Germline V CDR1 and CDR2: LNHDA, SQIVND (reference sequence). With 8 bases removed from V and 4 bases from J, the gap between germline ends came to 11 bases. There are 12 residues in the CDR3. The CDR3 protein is CASRQSSTEAFF. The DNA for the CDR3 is TGTGCCAGTCGACAGTCTAGCACTGAAGCTTTCTTT. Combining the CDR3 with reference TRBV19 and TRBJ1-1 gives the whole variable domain DGGITQSPKYLFRKEGQNVTLSCEQNLNHDAMYWYRQDPGQGLRLIYYSQIVNDFQKGDIAEGYSVSREKKESFPLTVTSAQKNPTAFYLCASRQSSTEAFFGQGTRLTVV.

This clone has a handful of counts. CDR3 sequence reads: CASSLEGVTGELFF. The CDR3 DNA follows: TGTGCCAGCAGCTTAGAAGGGGTCACCGGGGAGCTGTTTTTT. The V and J genes are TRBV7-2 and TRBJ2-2, with TRBD1 as a possible D gene (5 bases). V was shortened by 1 base and J by 4 bases, with 7 bases between the two germline ends. Germline CDR1 reads SGHTA; CDR2 reads FQGNSA. CDR3 length: 14 amino acids.

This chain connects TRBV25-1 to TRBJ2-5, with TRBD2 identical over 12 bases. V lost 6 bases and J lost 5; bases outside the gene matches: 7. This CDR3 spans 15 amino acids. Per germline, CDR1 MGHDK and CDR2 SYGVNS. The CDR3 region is CASSRTTSGSETQYF. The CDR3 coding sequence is TGTGCCAGCAGCCGTACGACTAGCGGGAGTGAGACCCAGTACTTC.

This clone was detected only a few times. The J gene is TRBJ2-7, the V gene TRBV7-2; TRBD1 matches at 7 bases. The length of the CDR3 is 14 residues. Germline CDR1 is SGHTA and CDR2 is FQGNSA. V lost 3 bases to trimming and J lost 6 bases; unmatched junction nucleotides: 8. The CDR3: CASSFEQGIREQYF. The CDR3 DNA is TGTGCCAGCAGCTTTGAACAGGGGATCCGCGAGCAGTACTTC.

CDR3 residues: CASSPEAGVRTGELFF. CDR3 DNA sequence: TGCGCCAGCAGCCCCGAGGCGGGGGTAAGAACCGGGGAGCTGTTTTTT. The rearrangement links TRBV5-1 to TRBJ2-2; 7 bases are a match to TRBD2. J was trimmed by 5 bases and V by 4 bases; bases with no gene match: 11. The germline V gene has CDR1 SGHRS and CDR2 YFSETQ. The CDR3 sequence is 16 residues long. The entire variable domain, with the rest obtained from reference TRBV5-1 and TRBJ2-2, is as follows: KAGVTQTPRYLIKTRGQQVTLSCSPISGHRSVSWYQQTPGQGLQFLFEYFSETQRNKGNFPGRFSGRQFSNSRSEMNVSTLELGDSALYLCASSPEAGVRTGELFFGEGSRLTVL.

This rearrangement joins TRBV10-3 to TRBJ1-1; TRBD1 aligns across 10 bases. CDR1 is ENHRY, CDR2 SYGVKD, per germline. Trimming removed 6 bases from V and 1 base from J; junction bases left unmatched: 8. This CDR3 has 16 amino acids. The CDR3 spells CAIRGRGQGPNTEAFF. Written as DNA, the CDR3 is TGTGCCATCAGGGGTCGGGGACAGGGGCCGAACACTGAAGCTTTCTTT.

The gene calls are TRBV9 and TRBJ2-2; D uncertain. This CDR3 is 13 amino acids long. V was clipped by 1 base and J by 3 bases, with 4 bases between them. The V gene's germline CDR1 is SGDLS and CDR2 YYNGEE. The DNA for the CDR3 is TGTGCCAGCAGCGTATATGACACCGGGGAGCTGTTTTTT. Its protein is CASSVYDTGELFF.

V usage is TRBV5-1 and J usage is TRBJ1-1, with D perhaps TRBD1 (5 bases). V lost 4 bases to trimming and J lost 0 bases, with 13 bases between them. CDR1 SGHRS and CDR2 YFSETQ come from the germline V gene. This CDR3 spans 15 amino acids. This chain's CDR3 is CASSPPGQVNTEAFF. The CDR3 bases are TGCGCCAGCAGCCCGCCAGGGCAGGTGAACACTGAAGCTTTCTTT.

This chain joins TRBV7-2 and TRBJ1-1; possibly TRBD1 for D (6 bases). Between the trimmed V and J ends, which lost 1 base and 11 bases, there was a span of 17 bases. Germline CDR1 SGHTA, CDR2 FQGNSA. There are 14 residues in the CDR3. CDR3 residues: CASSLGFLGQGAFF. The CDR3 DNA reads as TGTGCCAGCAGCTTAGGTTTCTTAGGGCAGGGGGCTTTCTTT.

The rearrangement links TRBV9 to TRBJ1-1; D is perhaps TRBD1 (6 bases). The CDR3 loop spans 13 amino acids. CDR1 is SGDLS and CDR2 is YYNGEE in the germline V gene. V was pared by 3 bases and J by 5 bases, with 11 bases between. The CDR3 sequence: CASSAEQGTEAFF. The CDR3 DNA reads TGTGCCAGCAGCGCTGAACAGGGAACTGAAGCTTTCTTT.

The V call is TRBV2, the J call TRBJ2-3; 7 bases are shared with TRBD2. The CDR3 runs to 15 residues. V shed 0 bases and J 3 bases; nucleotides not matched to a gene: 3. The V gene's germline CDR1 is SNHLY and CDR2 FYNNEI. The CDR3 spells CASSEAGEGTDTQYF. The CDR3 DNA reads TGTGCCAGCAGTGAAGCGGGGGAGGGGACAGATACGCAGTATTTT.

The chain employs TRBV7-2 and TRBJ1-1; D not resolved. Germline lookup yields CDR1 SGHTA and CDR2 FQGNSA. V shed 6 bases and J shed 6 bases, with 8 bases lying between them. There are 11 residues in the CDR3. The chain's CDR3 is CASSQAPEAFF. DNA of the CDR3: TGTGCCAGCAGTCAAGCCCCTGAAGCTTTCTTT.

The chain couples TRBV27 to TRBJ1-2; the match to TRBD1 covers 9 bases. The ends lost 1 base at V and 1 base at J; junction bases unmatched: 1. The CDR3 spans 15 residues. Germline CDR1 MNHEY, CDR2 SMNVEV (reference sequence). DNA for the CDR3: TGTGCCAGCAGTTTATTGGGACAGGGTAACTATGGCTACACCTTC. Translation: CASSLLGQGNYGYTF.

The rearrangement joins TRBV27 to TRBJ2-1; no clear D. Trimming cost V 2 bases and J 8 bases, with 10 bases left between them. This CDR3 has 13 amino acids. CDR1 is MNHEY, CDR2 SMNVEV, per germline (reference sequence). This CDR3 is CASSLPHRDEQFF. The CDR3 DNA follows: TGTGCCAGCAGTTTACCCCATCGGGATGAGCAGTTCTTC.

CDR3 in amino acids: CASSPTGSYSPLHF. CDR3 bases: TGTGCCAGCAGCCCTACAGGGTCGTATTCACCCCTCCACTTT. The rearrangement links TRBV11-2 to TRBJ1-6; D possibly corresponds to TRBD1 (6 bases). The CDR3 sequence is 14 residues long. The germline gives CDR1 SGHAT, CDR2 FQNNGV. The V gene lost 5 bases and the J gene lost 8 bases, with 13 bases spanning the gap. Combining the CDR3 with reference TRBV11-2 and TRBJ1-6 gives the whole variable domain EAGVAQSPRYKIIEKRQSVAFWCNPISGHATLYWYQQILGQGPKLLIQFQNNGVVDDSQLPKDRFSAERLKGVDSTLKIQPAKLEDSAVYLCASSPTGSYSPLHFGNGTRLTVT.

The CDR3 reads CSASKGTGLDTQYF. For the CDR3, the DNA is TGCAGTGCTAGTAAGGGGACTGGCTTGGATACGCAGTATTTT. V gene TRBV20-1 combines with J gene TRBJ2-3, with D possibly matching TRBD2 (6 bases). The V end lost 3 bases, the J end lost 6 bases, and 16 bases lay between the germline ends. The germline V gene encodes CDR1 DFQATT and CDR2 SNEGSKA (reference sequence). This CDR3 is built from 14 residues.

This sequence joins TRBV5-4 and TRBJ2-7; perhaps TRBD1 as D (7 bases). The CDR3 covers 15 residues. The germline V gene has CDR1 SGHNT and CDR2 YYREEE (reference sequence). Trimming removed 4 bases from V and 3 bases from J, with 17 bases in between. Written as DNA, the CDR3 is TGTGCCAGCAGCGGAGGGGGCCCGGGTCTCTACGAGCAGTACTTC. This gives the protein CASSGGGPGLYEQYF.

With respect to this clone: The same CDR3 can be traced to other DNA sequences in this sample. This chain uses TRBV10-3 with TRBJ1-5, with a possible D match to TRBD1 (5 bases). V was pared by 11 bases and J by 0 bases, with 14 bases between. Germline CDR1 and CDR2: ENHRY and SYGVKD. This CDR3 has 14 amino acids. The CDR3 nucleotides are TGTGCCGCAGGGACGGGAGATAGCAATCAGCCCCAGCATTTT. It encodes CAAGTGDSNQPQHF.

CDR3 nucleotide sequence: TGCGCCAGCAGCTTGGATGGGACACACCCCTCCTCTGGAAACACCATATATTTT. Protein product: CASSLDGTHPSSGNTIYF. The rearrangement joins TRBV5-1 to TRBJ1-3; perhaps TRBD1 as D (6 bases). Germline V gene data show CDR1 as SGHRS and CDR2 as YFSETQ. The CDR3 is made up of 18 amino acids. Trimming shortened V by 0 bases and J by 0 bases, and 16 bases separated the two germline ends. Variable domain in full (rest from reference TRBV5-1 and TRBJ1-3): KAGVTQTPRYLIKTRGQQVTLSCSPISGHRSVSWYQQTPGQGLQFLFEYFSETQRNKGNFPGRFSGRQFSNSRSEMNVSTLELGDSALYLCASSLDGTHPSSGNTIYFGEGSWLTVV.

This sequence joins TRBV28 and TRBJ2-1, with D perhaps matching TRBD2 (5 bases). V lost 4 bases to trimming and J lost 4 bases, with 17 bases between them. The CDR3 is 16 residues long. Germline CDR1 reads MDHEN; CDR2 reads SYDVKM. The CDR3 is CASSSLTKMQYNEQFF. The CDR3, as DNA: TGTGCCAGCAGTTCCTTGACTAAAATGCAATACAATGAGCAGTTCTTC.

Here the CDR3 reads CASKRQGNQPQHF. The CDR3 region has the DNA TGTGCCAGCAAAAGACAGGGCAATCAGCCCCAGCATTTT. V gene TRBV6-5 combines with J gene TRBJ1-5; D may be TRBD1 (6 bases). This CDR3 region has 13 residues. V was shortened by 7 bases and J by 2 bases, with 9 bases between the two germline ends. Germline V gene lookup returns CDR1 MNHEY and CDR2 SVGAGI.

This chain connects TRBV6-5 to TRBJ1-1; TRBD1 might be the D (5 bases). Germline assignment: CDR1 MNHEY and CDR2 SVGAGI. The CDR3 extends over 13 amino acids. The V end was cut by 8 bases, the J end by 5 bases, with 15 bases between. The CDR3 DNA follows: TGTGCCAGCCGGGCCAGGGTAGGAACTGAAGCTTTCTTT. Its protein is CASRARVGTEAFF.

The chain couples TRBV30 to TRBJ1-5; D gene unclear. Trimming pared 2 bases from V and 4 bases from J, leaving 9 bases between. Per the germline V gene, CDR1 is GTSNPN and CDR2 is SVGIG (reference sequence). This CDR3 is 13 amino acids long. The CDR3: CAWSNQRNQPQHF. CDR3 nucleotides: TGTGCCTGGAGTAATCAGAGGAATCAGCCCCAGCATTTT.

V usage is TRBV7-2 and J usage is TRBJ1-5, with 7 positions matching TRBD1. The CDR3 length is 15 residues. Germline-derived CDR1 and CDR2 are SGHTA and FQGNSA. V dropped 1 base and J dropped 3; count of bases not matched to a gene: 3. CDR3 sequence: CASSLDGTDNQPQHF. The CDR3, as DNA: TGTGCCAGCAGCTTAGACGGGACAGACAATCAGCCCCAGCATTTT.

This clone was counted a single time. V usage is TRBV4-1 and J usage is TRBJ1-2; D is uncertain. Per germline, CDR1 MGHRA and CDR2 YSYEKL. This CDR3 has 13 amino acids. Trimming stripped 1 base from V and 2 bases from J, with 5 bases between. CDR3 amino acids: CASSQANNYGYTF. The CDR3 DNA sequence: TGCGCCAGCAGCCAAGCTAACAACTATGGCTACACCTTC.

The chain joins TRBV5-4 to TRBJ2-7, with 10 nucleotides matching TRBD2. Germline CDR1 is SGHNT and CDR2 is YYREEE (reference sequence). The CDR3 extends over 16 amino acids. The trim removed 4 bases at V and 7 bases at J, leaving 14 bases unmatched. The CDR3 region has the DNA TGTGCCAGCAGCCGACGACTAAGCGGGGGGGCTCGGGAGCAGTACTTC. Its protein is CASSRRLSGGAREQYF.

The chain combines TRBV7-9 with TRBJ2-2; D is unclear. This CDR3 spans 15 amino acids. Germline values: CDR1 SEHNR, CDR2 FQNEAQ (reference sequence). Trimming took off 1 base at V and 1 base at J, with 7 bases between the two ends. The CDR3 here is CASSLGLGNTGELFF. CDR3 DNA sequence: TGTGCCAGCAGCTTAGGGCTAGGGAACACCGGGGAGCTGTTTTTT.

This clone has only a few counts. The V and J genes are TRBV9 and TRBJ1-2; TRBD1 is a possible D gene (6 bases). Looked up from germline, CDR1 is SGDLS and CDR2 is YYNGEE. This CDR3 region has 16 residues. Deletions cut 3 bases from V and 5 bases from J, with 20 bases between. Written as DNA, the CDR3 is TGTGCCAGCAGCGGTCAGTACCCGGACAGTGATTATGGCTACACCTTC. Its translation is CASSGQYPDSDYGYTF.

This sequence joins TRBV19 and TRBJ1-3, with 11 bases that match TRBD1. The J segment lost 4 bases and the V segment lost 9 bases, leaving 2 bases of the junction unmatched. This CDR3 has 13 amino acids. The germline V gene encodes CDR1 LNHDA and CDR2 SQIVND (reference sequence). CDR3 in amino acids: CASGTGGGNTIYF. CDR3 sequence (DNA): TGTGCCAGCGGGACAGGGGGGGGAAACACCATATATTTT.